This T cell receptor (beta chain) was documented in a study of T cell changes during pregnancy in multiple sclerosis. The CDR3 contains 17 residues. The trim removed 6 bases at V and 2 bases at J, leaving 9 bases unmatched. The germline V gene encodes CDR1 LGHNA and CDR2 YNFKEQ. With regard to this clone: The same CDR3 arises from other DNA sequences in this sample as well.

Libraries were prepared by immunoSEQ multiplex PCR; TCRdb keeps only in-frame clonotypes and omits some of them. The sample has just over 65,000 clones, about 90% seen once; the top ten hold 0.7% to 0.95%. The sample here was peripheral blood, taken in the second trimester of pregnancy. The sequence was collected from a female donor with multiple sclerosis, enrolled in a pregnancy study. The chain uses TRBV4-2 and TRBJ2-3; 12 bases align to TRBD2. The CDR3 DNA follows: TGTGCCAGCAGTCCCACCCTAGCGGGGGGGCCCACAGATACGCAGTATTTT. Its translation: CASSPTLAGGPTDTQYF.